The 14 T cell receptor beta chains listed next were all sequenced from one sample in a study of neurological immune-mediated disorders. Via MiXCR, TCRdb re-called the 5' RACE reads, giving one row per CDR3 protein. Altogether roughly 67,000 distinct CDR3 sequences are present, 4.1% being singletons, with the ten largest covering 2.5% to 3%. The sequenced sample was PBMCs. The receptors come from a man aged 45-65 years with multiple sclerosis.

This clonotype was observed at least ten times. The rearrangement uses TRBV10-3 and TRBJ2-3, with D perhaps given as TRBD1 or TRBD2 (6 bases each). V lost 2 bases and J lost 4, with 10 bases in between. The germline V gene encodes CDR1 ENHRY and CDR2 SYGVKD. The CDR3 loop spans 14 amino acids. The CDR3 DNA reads TGTGCCATCAGTGAGGGGGGGCGCCCAGATACGCAGTATTTT. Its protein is CAISEGGRPDTQYF.

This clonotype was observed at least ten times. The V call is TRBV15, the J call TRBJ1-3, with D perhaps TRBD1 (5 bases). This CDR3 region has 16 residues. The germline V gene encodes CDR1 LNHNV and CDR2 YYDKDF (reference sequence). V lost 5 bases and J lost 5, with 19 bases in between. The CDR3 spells CATSEQLGGTRNTIYF. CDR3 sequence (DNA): TGTGCCACCAGCGAACAGCTGGGGGGAACGCGAAACACCATATATTTT.

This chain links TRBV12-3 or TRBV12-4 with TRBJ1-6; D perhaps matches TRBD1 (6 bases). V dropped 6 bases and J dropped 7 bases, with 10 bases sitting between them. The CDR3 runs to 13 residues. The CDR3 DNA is TGTGCCAGCAGACAGGGTAACAATTCACCCCTCCACTTT. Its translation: CASRQGNNSPLHF.

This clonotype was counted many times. CDR3 coding DNA: TGCGCCAGCAGCGCGGACAGGGTGAACAATCAGCCCCAGCATTTT. Its protein product is CASSADRVNNQPQHF. The chain links TRBV5-1 to TRBJ1-5, with 8 bases aligning to TRBD1. The CDR3 loop spans 15 amino acids. The germline V gene encodes CDR1 SGHRS and CDR2 YFSETQ. Trimming cost V 4 bases and J 3 bases; bases outside gene matches: 6. The whole variable domain, remainder taken from reference TRBV5-1 and TRBJ1-5, is KAGVTQTPRYLIKTRGQQVTLSCSPISGHRSVSWYQQTPGQGLQFLFEYFSETQRNKGNFPGRFSGRQFSNSRSEMNVSTLELGDSALYLCASSADRVNNQPQHFGDGTRLSIL.

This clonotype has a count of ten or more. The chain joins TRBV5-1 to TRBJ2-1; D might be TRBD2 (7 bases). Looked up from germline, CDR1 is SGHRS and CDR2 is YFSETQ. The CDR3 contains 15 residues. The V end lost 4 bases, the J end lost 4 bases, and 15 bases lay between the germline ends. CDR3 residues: CASSGGGRTYNEQFF. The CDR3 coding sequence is TGCGCCAGCAGCGGCGGGGGCCGGACTTACAATGAGCAGTTCTTC.

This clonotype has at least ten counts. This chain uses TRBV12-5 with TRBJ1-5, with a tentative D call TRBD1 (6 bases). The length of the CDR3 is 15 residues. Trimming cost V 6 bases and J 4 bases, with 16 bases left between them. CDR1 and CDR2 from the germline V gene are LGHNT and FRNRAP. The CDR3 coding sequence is TGTGCTAGTGGCCCCTTCGATACAGGGAATCAGCCCCAGCATTTT. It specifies CASGPFDTGNQPQHF.

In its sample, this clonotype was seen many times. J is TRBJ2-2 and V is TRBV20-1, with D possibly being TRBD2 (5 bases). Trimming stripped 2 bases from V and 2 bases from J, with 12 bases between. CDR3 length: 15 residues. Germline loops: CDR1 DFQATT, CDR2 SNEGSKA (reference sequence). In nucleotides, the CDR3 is TGCAGTGCTAGACCCAGCGGCTATAACACCGGGGAGCTGTTTTTT. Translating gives CSARPSGYNTGELFF.

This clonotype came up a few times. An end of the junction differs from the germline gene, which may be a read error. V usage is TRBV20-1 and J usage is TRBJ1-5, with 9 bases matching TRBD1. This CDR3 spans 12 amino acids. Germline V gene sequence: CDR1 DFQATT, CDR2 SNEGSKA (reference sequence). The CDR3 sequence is CSAGQGNQPQNF. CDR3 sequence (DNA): TGCAGTGCTGGACAGGGGAATCAGCCCCAGAATTTT.

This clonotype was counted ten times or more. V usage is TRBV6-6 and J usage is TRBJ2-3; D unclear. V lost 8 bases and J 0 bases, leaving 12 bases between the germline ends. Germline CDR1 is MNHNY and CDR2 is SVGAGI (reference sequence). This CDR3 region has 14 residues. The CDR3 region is CASGVYPSTDTQYF. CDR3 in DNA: TGTGCCAGCGGGGTCTATCCTAGCACAGATACGCAGTATTTT.

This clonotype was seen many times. Here the CDR3 reads CASSLRGNTEAFF. Here the CDR3 DNA reads TGCGCCAGCAGCTTGCGGGGGAACACTGAAGCTTTCTTT. The chain uses TRBV5-1 and TRBJ1-1; D is uncertain. The V and J ends lost 1 base and 1 base respectively, with 5 bases between them. The CDR3 sequence is 13 residues long. CDR1 SGHRS and CDR2 YFSETQ come from the germline V gene.

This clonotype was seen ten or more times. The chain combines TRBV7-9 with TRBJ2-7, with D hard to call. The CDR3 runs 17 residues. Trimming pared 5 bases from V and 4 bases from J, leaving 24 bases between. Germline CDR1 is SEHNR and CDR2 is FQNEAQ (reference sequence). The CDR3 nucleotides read TGTGCCAGCAGCATCTATCCGGTCCCCCTAAAGGGTTACGAGCAGTACTTC. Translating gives CASSIYPVPLKGYEQYF.

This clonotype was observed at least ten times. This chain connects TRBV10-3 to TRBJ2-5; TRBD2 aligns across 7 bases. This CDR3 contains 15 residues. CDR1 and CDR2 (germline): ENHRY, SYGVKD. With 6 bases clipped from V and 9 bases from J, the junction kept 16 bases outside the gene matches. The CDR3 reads CAIRDPVASGQAQYF. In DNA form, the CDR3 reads TGTGCCATCAGGGATCCGGTGGCTAGCGGCCAGGCCCAGTACTTC.

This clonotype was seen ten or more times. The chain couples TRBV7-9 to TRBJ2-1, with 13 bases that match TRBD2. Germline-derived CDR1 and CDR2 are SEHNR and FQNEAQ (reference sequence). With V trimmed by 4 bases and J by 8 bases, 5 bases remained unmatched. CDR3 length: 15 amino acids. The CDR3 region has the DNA TGTGCCAGCAGCTCGACTAGCGGGGGGTTTTATGAGCAGTTCTTC. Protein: CASSSTSGGFYEQFF.

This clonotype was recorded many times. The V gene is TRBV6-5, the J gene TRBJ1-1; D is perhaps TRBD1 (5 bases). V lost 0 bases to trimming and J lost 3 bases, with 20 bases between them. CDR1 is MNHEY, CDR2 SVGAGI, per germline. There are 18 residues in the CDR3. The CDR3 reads CASSYSLWSSLGDTEAFF. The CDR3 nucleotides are TGTGCCAGCAGTTACTCACTATGGAGCTCCCTAGGGGACACTGAAGCTTTCTTT.